Listed below are T cell receptor beta chains from one sample, sequenced in a study of early T cells in non-severe SARS-CoV-2 infection. TCRdb itself ran the 5' RACE reads through MiXCR, one entry per CDR3 protein. The sample contains about 46,000 distinct CDR3 sequences, roughly 5% of which appear only once. The specimen was whole blood, collected at baseline. These receptors originate from an adult who was a healthcare worker with PCR-confirmed SARS-CoV-2 infection or an uninfected control (not recorded which). Both conserved end residues are part of each CDR3. A D gene is named only where the DNA matches it firmly. Part of the rows lack a size; the others show once, few, many or a class for expanded clones.

D gene: TRBD2
J gene: TRBJ2-5
V gene: TRBV10-3
CDR3 length: 17
clone size: many
CDR3 DNA: TGTGCCATCAGCCTCTCCCCCCCTAGCGGGAGACAAGAGACCCAGTACTTC
CDR3 protein: CAISLSPPSGRQETQYF

D gene: NA
J gene: TRBJ1-5
V gene: TRBV19
CDR3 length: 12
clone size: many
CDR3 DNA: TGTGCCAGTAGAAGGGAGAGGCAGCCCCAGCATTTT
CDR3 protein: CASRRERQPQHF

D gene: NA
J gene: TRBJ1-5
V gene: TRBV12-3/TRBV12-4
CDR3 length: 14
clone size: many
CDR3 DNA: TGTGCCAGCAGTGGCGGGGGCGCGACTCAGCCCCAGCATTTT
CDR3 protein: CASSGGGATQPQHF

D gene: TRBD2
J gene: TRBJ2-1
V gene: TRBV6-1
CDR3 length: 14
clone size: few
CDR3 DNA: TGTGCCAGCGGTGGGAGCGGGGGCTACAATGAGCAGTTCTTC
CDR3 protein: CASGGSGGYNEQFF

D gene: NA
J gene: TRBJ1-4
V gene: TRBV4-2
CDR3 length: 15
clone size: many
CDR3 DNA: TGTGCCAGCAGCCAAGGGACAAATGGTAATGAAAAACTGTTTTTT
CDR3 protein: CASSQGTNGNEKLFF

D gene: NA
J gene: TRBJ2-1
V gene: TRBV4-1
CDR3 length: 18
clone size: many
CDR3 DNA: TGCGCCAGCAGCCAACGAGTCAGGACCGATTTCTCCTACAATGAGCAGTTCTTC
CDR3 protein: CASSQRVRTDFSYNEQFF

D gene: TRBD2
J gene: TRBJ2-3
V gene: TRBV20-1
CDR3 length: 15
clone size: NA
CDR3 DNA: TGCAGTGCTAGAGAGCCTAGCGGGCCCACAGATACGCAGTATTTT
CDR3 protein: CSAREPSGPTDTQYF

D gene: NA
J gene: TRBJ2-2
V gene: TRBV6-1
CDR3 length: 14
clone size: NA
CDR3 DNA: TGTGCCAGCAGTTTGTGGGGATTATCGGGGGAGCTGTTTTTT
CDR3 protein: CASSLWGLSGELFF

D gene: NA
J gene: TRBJ2-7
V gene: TRBV29-1
CDR3 length: 12
clone size: many
CDR3 DNA: TGCAGCGTTGACCTTGGGTCCTACGAGCAGTACTTC
CDR3 protein: CSVDLGSYEQYF

D gene: TRBD2
J gene: TRBJ2-2
V gene: TRBV2
CDR3 length: 16
clone size: many
CDR3 DNA: TGTGCCAGCAGTGTTTTCAGCGGGAGGGCCGGCGGGGAGCTGTTTTTT
CDR3 protein: CASSVFSGRAGGELFF

D gene: NA
J gene: TRBJ1-2
V gene: TRBV29-1
CDR3 length: 11
clone size: few
CDR3 DNA: TGCAGCGTTGGACAGAGCTATGGCTACACCTTC
CDR3 protein: CSVGQSYGYTF

D gene: NA
J gene: TRBJ1-2
V gene: TRBV10-3
CDR3 length: 13
clone size: many
CDR3 DNA: TGTGCCATCAGTGAGGCCCGGCTCAATGGCTACACCTTC
CDR3 protein: CAISEARLNGYTF

D gene: NA
J gene: TRBJ2-3
V gene: TRBV29-1
CDR3 length: 16
clone size: many
CDR3 DNA: TGCAGCGTTGAAGGTGTGGGGGTAACTAGCACAGATACGCAGTATTTT
CDR3 protein: CSVEGVGVTSTDTQYF

D gene: NA
J gene: TRBJ2-1
V gene: TRBV6-1
CDR3 length: 11
clone size: few
CDR3 DNA: TGTGCCAGCAGTGAAAACAGGGCTCTGTTCTTC
CDR3 protein: CASSENRALFF

D gene: NA
J gene: TRBJ2-3
V gene: TRBV20-1
CDR3 length: 13
clone size: few
CDR3 DNA: TGCAGTGCGATCCCGGGGAGCACAGATACGCAGTATTTT
CDR3 protein: CSAIPGSTDTQYF

D gene: TRBD1
J gene: TRBJ1-1
V gene: TRBV7-3
CDR3 length: 15
clone size: many
CDR3 DNA: TGTGCCAGCAGCTTAAACAGGGGCGGAGGCACTGAAGCTTTCTTT
CDR3 protein: CASSLNRGGGTEAFF

D gene: TRBD1
J gene: TRBJ2-1
V gene: TRBV5-1
CDR3 length: 15
clone size: many
CDR3 DNA: TGCGCCAGCAGCTCGGGACAGAGCTCCTACAATGAGCAGTTCTTC
CDR3 protein: CASSSGQSSYNEQFF

D gene: NA
J gene: TRBJ2-1
V gene: TRBV29-1
CDR3 length: 13
clone size: many
CDR3 DNA: TGCAGCATGGGACAGGGAGAAGGACTAGCCCAGTTCTTC
CDR3 protein: CSMGQGEGLAQFF

D gene: TRBD2
J gene: TRBJ2-1
V gene: TRBV27
CDR3 length: 16
clone size: many
CDR3 DNA: TGTGCCAGCAGTTTACTAGCGGGAGGGCCGGGGAATGAGCAGTTCTTC
CDR3 protein: CASSLLAGGPGNEQFF

D gene: NA
J gene: TRBJ2-1
V gene: TRBV7-7
CDR3 length: 17
clone size: many
CDR3 DNA: TGTGCCAGCAGCACCAACCCGAAGGGGGCGGGATACAATGAGCAGTTCTTC
CDR3 protein: CASSTNPKGAGYNEQFF

D gene: NA
J gene: TRBJ2-3
V gene: TRBV6-5
CDR3 length: 15
clone size: many
CDR3 DNA: TGTGCCAGCAGTTACTCGAGCGTAAACACAGATACGCAGTATTTT
CDR3 protein: CASSYSSVNTDTQYF

D gene: TRBD1
J gene: TRBJ1-2
V gene: TRBV2
CDR3 length: 14
clone size: NA
CDR3 DNA: TGTGCCAGCAGTGAAGCGGACAGGGGCTATGGCTACACCTTC
CDR3 protein: CASSEADRGYGYTF

D gene: NA
J gene: TRBJ1-5
V gene: TRBV28
CDR3 length: 13
clone size: many
CDR3 DNA: TGTGCCAGCAGTTTCCTCGGCAATCAGCCCCAGCATTTT
CDR3 protein: CASSFLGNQPQHF

D gene: NA
J gene: TRBJ2-4
V gene: TRBV11-1
CDR3 length: 17
clone size: many
CDR3 DNA: TGTGCCAGCAGCTTAAATTCCGGACGGACCGCCAAAAACATTCAGTACTTC
CDR3 protein: CASSLNSGRTAKNIQYF

D gene: TRBD1
J gene: TRBJ2-7
V gene: TRBV7-9
CDR3 length: 13
clone size: few
CDR3 DNA: TGTGCCAGCAGCGCGGACAGGGGCCCCGAGCAGTACTTC
CDR3 protein: CASSADRGPEQYF

D gene: NA
J gene: TRBJ2-7
V gene: TRBV6-1
CDR3 length: 14
clone size: many
CDR3 DNA: TGTGCCAGCACTGACTCACTAGCTCGCCACGAGCAGTACTTC
CDR3 protein: CASTDSLARHEQYF

D gene: NA
J gene: TRBJ2-7
V gene: TRBV10-3
CDR3 length: 15
clone size: NA
CDR3 DNA: TGTGCCATCAGTGAGCCAGGGGGGAGCTCCTACGAGCAGTACTTC
CDR3 protein: CAISEPGGSSYEQYF

D gene: NA
J gene: TRBJ1-2
V gene: TRBV7-8
CDR3 length: 13
clone size: NA
CDR3 DNA: TGTGCCAGCAGCTTTGCCGGGACAACTGGCTACACCTTC
CDR3 protein: CASSFAGTTGYTF

D gene: NA
J gene: TRBJ1-1
V gene: TRBV7-8
CDR3 length: 15
clone size: many
CDR3 DNA: TGTGCCAGCAGCTCCGACTGGTCTGGACTCTCTGAAGCTTTCTTT
CDR3 protein: CASSSDWSGLSEAFF

D gene: TRBD1
J gene: TRBJ2-1
V gene: TRBV29-1
CDR3 length: 14
clone size: many
CDR3 DNA: TGCAGCGTTGAAACCGGGACAGGCGACAATGAGCAGTTCTTC
CDR3 protein: CSVETGTGDNEQFF

D gene: NA
J gene: TRBJ1-1
V gene: TRBV20-1
CDR3 length: 12
clone size: many
CDR3 DNA: TGCAGTGCTAGAGGAGGGGGAAGGAAAGCTTTCTTT
CDR3 protein: CSARGGGRKAFF

D gene: NA
J gene: TRBJ1-1
V gene: TRBV9
CDR3 length: 14
clone size: many
CDR3 DNA: TGTGCCAGCAGCGTAGCAGCGGGTAACACTGAAGCTTTCTTT
CDR3 protein: CASSVAAGNTEAFF